This T cell receptor beta chain was profiled in a study of cytomegalovirus exposure and HLA in healthy donors. The CDR3 runs to 15 residues. Germline-derived CDR1 and CDR2 are LNHDA and SQIVND (reference sequence). Trimming pared 4 bases from V and 1 base from J, leaving 13 bases between. It was with 60 Vbeta and 13 Jbeta primers that the PCR ran. TCRdb keeps only in-frame clones here, not all; method: immunoSEQ multiplex PCR. The sample lists 200,000 or so clones; 80% were seen once. Material for sequencing was PBMCs. This sequence joins TRBV19 and TRBJ2-5, with D perhaps TRBD2 (6 bases). The TCR comes from a man aged 35 to 55 in good health and CMV-seropositive. CDR3: CASSTLASTQETQYF. The DNA of the CDR3 is TGTGCCAGTAGTACACTAGCTTCAACCCAAGAGACCCAGTACTTC.